A single sample gave rise to the 31 T cell receptor beta chains below, sequenced in a study of read filtering for tumor transcriptome and immune sequencing. Molecular barcoded adaptors covering alpha/delta and beta/gamma chains were used on about 0.4 ug RNA. Each CDR3 protein gets one entry after TCRdb re-called the reads with MiXCR. Among 48,000 or so distinct CDR3 sequences listed, roughly 20% were seen once. Sequencing was done on a sample of a population of CD138-negative cells sorted from bone marrow. The receptors were sampled from a donor at least 40 years old with multiple myeloma.

Sample share makes this clonotype medium-sized. V is TRBV4-1 and J is TRBJ1-1; TRBD1 matches at 7 bases. The CDR3 runs 14 residues. The germline CDR1 and CDR2 sequences are MGHRA and YSYEKL. J gave up 3 bases and V 2 bases, and 3 bases lay outside the gene matches. The CDR3 nucleotides are TGCGCCAGCAGCCAAACAACAGGGGACACTGAAGCTTTCTTT. Translating it yields CASSQTTGDTEAFF.

Details on this clonotype: The junction and the germline gene differ at one end; a read error may be behind it. The chain recombines TRBV29-1 with TRBJ2-2; either TRBD1 or TRBD2 may fit D (5 bases each). Germline assignment: CDR1 SQVTM and CDR2 ANQGSEA. This CDR3 region has 16 residues. The CDR3 sequence: CSVEDPRTLNTGALFF. Here the CDR3 DNA reads TGCAGCGTTGAAGATCCGAGGACACTGAATACCGGGGCGCTGTTTTTT.

In regard to this clonotype: This sequence may be a read error, since a much larger clone differs from it by one base. The chain couples TRBV12-3 or TRBV12-4 to TRBJ2-1; the D gene could be TRBD1 or TRBD2 (6 bases each). The CDR3 contains 16 residues. The CDR3 region has the DNA TGTGCCAGCAGTTTTCGGACGCCGGGGGCATACAATGATCAGTTCTTC. Protein product: CASSFRTPGAYNDQFF.

This clonotype was recorded a few times. The rearrangement links TRBV7-8 to TRBJ2-3, with D maybe TRBD2 (6 bases). The CDR3 length is 15 residues. CDR1 is SGHVS and CDR2 is FQNEAQ in the germline V gene. Trimming took off 3 bases at V and 0 bases at J, with 10 bases between the two ends. The CDR3: CASSLGGISTDTQYF. The CDR3 coding sequence is TGTGCCAGCAGCTTGGGGGGTATTAGCACAGATACGCAGTATTTT.

On this clonotype itself: A much larger clonotype is one base distant, so this may be a read error. The genes are TRBV2 and TRBJ1-5; maybe TRBD1 (5 bases). CDR1 is SNHLY, CDR2 FYNNEI, per germline. CDR3 length equals 14 residues. The CDR3 protein is CASRRQTSNRPQHF. DNA for the CDR3: TGTGCCAGCCGGAGACAGACTAGCAATCGGCCCCAGCATTTT.

In this sample, this clonotype turned up many times. This sequence joins TRBV7-3 and TRBJ2-1; possible D gene TRBD2, 5 bases. Trimming pared 5 bases from V and 8 bases from J, leaving 19 bases between. The CDR3 has 15 residues. Germline assignment: CDR1 SGHTA and CDR2 FQGTGA. CDR3: CASSPGPTSEYEQFF. The CDR3 nucleotides are TGTGCCAGCAGCCCCGGGCCCACTAGTGAATATGAGCAGTTCTTC.

In its sample, this clonotype was seen many times. The chain carries TRBV5-1 and TRBJ1-1, with D possibly being TRBD1 (5 bases). V lost 7 bases and J 2 bases, leaving 15 bases between the germline ends. Germline V lookup: CDR1 SGHRS, CDR2 YFSETQ. The CDR3 contains 14 residues. The CDR3 DNA is TGCGCCAGCGGGAGAGGGGACTTCAACACTGAAGCTTTCTTT. It encodes CASGRGDFNTEAFF.

In this sample, this clonotype turned up many times. The chain employs TRBV6-2 or TRBV6-3 and TRBJ2-1, with 7 bases identical to TRBD2. Germline trimming cut 2 bases from V and 7 bases from J; bases unmatched to any gene: 14. The CDR3 runs 17 residues. CDR1 is MNHEY, CDR2 SVGEGT, per germline. CDR3 in DNA: TGTGCCAGCAGTTACCCTAAAGGGTCGGGAGGTAGGAATGAGCAGTTCTTC. This gives the protein CASSYPKGSGGRNEQFF.

On this clonotype: One end of the junction does not line up with germline, which may come from a read error. This chain uses TRBV29-1 with TRBJ2-1, with 9 bases lining up with TRBD1. CDR1 and CDR2 from the germline V gene are SQVTM and ANQGSEA. The CDR3 is made up of 14 amino acids. CDR3 region: CSVEDRDRVHEQSF. The CDR3 DNA reads as TGCAGCGTTGAAGATAGGGACAGGGTACATGAGCAGTCCTTC.

In this sample, this clonotype turned up many times. The chain joins TRBV24-1 to TRBJ2-1, with D perhaps matching TRBD1 (5 bases). CDR1 and CDR2 (germline): KGHDR, SFDVKD. The CDR3 contains 11 residues. The CDR3 protein is CVSRVYNEQFF. The CDR3 nucleotides are TGTGTATCCAGGGTCTACAATGAGCAGTTCTTC.

This clonotype was observed many times. The chain couples TRBV2 to TRBJ2-1, with TRBD2 matching 13 bases. Germline V gives CDR1 SNHLY, CDR2 FYNNEI. The trim removed 4 bases at V and 8 bases at J, leaving 5 bases unmatched. This CDR3 comprises 15 residues. CDR3 DNA: TGTGCCAGCAGTGGGACTAGCGGGAGTAGGGATGAGCAGTTCTTC. Encoded protein: CASSGTSGSRDEQFF.

This clonotype is labeled as medium-sized. The chain combines TRBV19 with TRBJ1-1; D uncertain. Germline loops: CDR1 LNHDA, CDR2 SQIVND (reference sequence). There are 15 residues in the CDR3. V was cut by 7 bases and J by 1 base, with 16 bases left in between. Here the CDR3 DNA reads TGTGCCAGTAAGGTCGCCCACACGTCGAACACTGAAGCTTTCTTT. The encoded protein is CASKVAHTSNTEAFF.

Ten or more counts support this clonotype. V and J are TRBV28 and TRBJ2-7, with D perhaps given as TRBD1 or TRBD2 (6 bases each). The V and J ends lost 8 bases and 5 bases respectively, with 16 bases between them. Looked up from germline, CDR1 is MDHEN and CDR2 is SYDVKM. CDR3 length: 13 amino acids. CDR3 DNA: TGTGCCAGCCGCCCTGGGGGGCGAAACGAGCAGTACTTC. Translated: CASRPGGRNEQYF.

The chain carries TRBV7-2 and TRBJ2-3; TRBD2 matches 11 bases. This CDR3 region has 17 residues. J gave up 3 bases and V 1 base, and 6 bases lay outside the gene matches. CDR1 SGHTA and CDR2 FQGNSA come from the germline V gene. CDR3 sequence reads: CASSLGLAGGGTDTQYF. The CDR3 nucleotides read TGTGCCAGCAGCTTAGGCCTAGCGGGAGGAGGGACAGATACGCAGTATTTT.

This clonotype came up many times. The chain is built from TRBV21-1 and TRBJ2-5. TRBV21-1 constitutes a pseudogene. CDR3 length equals 13 residues. Here the CDR3 DNA reads TGTGCCAGCAGCGTGGGCAGCCAAGAGACCCAGTACTTC. Residues: CASSVGSQETQYF.

The chain carries TRBV6-5 and TRBJ1-5; 9 bases line up with TRBD1. The trim removed 6 bases at V and 4 bases at J, leaving 7 bases unmatched. Germline CDR1 and CDR2: MNHEY and SVGAGI. This CDR3 has 15 amino acids. This CDR3 reads CASSQTGGSNQPQHF. CDR3 coding DNA: TGTGCCAGCAGCCAAACAGGGGGCTCAAATCAGCCCCAGCATTTT.

This clonotype was seen at least ten times. This chain joins TRBV10-3 and TRBJ2-3; 8 bases agree with TRBD2. This CDR3 contains 15 residues. The junction had 9 bases not matched to a gene; V was cut back by 6 bases and J by 4 bases. Germline V CDR1 and CDR2: ENHRY, SYGVKD. The DNA of the CDR3 is TGTGCCATCAGCACGGCTAGCGGGCGCTCAGATACGCAGTATTTT. It codes for CAISTASGRSDTQYF.

This clonotype has more than one count but fewer than ten. The J gene is TRBJ1-5, the V gene TRBV7-9; D is unclear. The V end lost 3 bases, the J end lost 5 bases, and 5 bases lay between the germline ends. This CDR3 contains 12 residues. Germline V gene sequence: CDR1 SEHNR, CDR2 FQNEAQ (reference sequence). CDR3: CASSFGDQPQHF. The CDR3 DNA reads as TGTGCCAGCAGCTTTGGCGATCAGCCCCAGCATTTT.

Of note for this clonotype: A much larger clone is a single base away; this may be a read error. The gene calls are TRBV5-1 and TRBJ1-2, with no clear D. The germline V gene has CDR1 SGHRS and CDR2 YFSETQ. The CDR3 is 13 residues long. The CDR3 DNA reads TGCGCCAGCAGCCTGGACGGAAACTATGGCCACACCTTC. It yields the protein CASSLDGNYGHTF. Variable domain in full (rest from reference TRBV5-1 and TRBJ1-2): KAGVTQTPRYLIKTRGQQVTLSCSPISGHRSVSWYQQTPGQGLQFLFEYFSETQRNKGNFPGRFSGRQFSNSRSEMNVSTLELGDSALYLCASSLDGNYGHTFGSGTRLTVV.

This clonotype was picked up many times. This chain joins TRBV28 and TRBJ2-7; 9 bases fit TRBD2. V gave up 6 bases and J gave up 2 bases; unmatched junction bases: 5. Germline V gene lookup returns CDR1 MDHEN and CDR2 SYDVKM. The CDR3 has 14 residues. CDR3 coding DNA: TGTGCCAGCAGGTCTAGCGGGGCGCCCTACGAGCAGTACTTC. It encodes CASRSSGAPYEQYF. Together with reference TRBV28 and TRBJ2-7, the CDR3 gives the full variable domain: DVKVTQSSRYLVKRTGEKVFLECVQDMDHENMFWYRQDPGLGLRLIYFSYDVKMKEKGDIPEGYSVSREKKERFSLILESASTNQTSMYLCASRSSGAPYEQYFGPGTRLTVT.

The sample holds many counts of this clonotype. J is TRBJ2-1 and V is TRBV7-6; 13 nucleotides agree with TRBD2. CDR1 is SGHVS and CDR2 is FNYEAQ in the germline V gene. V lost 4 bases, J lost 7 bases, and 4 bases stayed unmatched. CDR3 length: 15 amino acids. The CDR3 DNA reads TGTGCCAGCAGCTCCGGGACTAGCGGGATGAATGAGCAGTTCTTC. Amino acids: CASSSGTSGMNEQFF.

This clonotype was found many times. J is TRBJ2-7 and V is TRBV29-1; D is perhaps TRBD2 (6 bases). This CDR3 is 12 amino acids long. Trimming took off 1 base at V and 5 bases at J, with 9 bases between the two ends. Germline V gives CDR1 SQVTM, CDR2 ANQGSEA. CDR3 bases: TGCAGCGTTGAAGGGGGGGTTGACGAGCAGTACTTC. Its protein product is CSVEGGVDEQYF.

This clonotype was seen many times. The chain links TRBV5-1 to TRBJ2-1; 8 bases align to TRBD1. J gave up 3 bases and V 1 base, and 3 bases lay outside the gene matches. CDR3 length: 15 residues. Looked up from germline, CDR1 is SGHRS and CDR2 is YFSETQ. CDR3 in DNA: TGCGCCAGCAGCTTGAGGACAGGGATCTACAATGAGCAGTTCTTC. Protein product: CASSLRTGIYNEQFF. The full variable domain, in which reference TRBV5-1 and TRBJ2-1 provide the parts outside the CDR3, is KAGVTQTPRYLIKTRGQQVTLSCSPISGHRSVSWYQQTPGQGLQFLFEYFSETQRNKGNFPGRFSGRQFSNSRSEMNVSTLELGDSALYLCASSLRTGIYNEQFFGPGTRLTVL.

Many counts were recorded for this clonotype. CDR3 nucleotides: TGTGCCAGCAGTGAAGGTGGCGGAAGGGGTAATGAAAAACTGTTTTTT. This gives the protein CASSEGGGRGNEKLFF. The chain has TRBV6-6 and TRBJ1-4, with D maybe TRBD1 (5 bases). Looked up from germline, CDR1 is MNHNY and CDR2 is SVGAGI (reference sequence). The CDR3 has 16 residues. V was clipped by 5 bases and J by 4 bases, with 17 bases between them.

The CDR3: CASDPGTGVKSTEAFF. CDR3 nucleotides: TGCGCCAGCGATCCCGGGACAGGGGTAAAGAGTACTGAAGCTTTCTTT. The chain has TRBV5-1 and TRBJ1-1; TRBD1 matches 10 bases. This CDR3 region has 16 residues. V dropped 7 bases and J dropped 5; count of bases not matched to a gene: 14. Germline loops: CDR1 SGHRS, CDR2 YFSETQ.

This clonotype was counted many times. The V and J genes are TRBV15 and TRBJ2-1, with TRBD2 matching over 12 bases. CDR1 and CDR2 from the germline V gene are LNHNV and YYDKDF (reference sequence). Trimming at V came to 0 bases and at J to 8 bases, leaving 5 bases not matched to a gene. This CDR3 comprises 16 residues. For the CDR3, the DNA is TGTGCCACCAGCAGAGAACTAGCGGGAGGTATTGATGAGCAGTTCTTC. It encodes CATSRELAGGIDEQFF.

Concerning this clonotype itself: A far larger clone differs by one base, so this is likely a read error. The rearrangement uses TRBV12-3 or TRBV12-4 and TRBJ2-1, with D unresolved. CDR3 length: 14 amino acids. CDR3 DNA sequence: TGTGCCAGCAGTATAGCCGGTCCCTACAATGAGCGGTTCTTC. It specifies CASSIAGPYNERFF.

This clonotype has ten or more counts. This chain connects TRBV9 to TRBJ2-1, with 7 bases identical to TRBD2. CDR1 and CDR2 (germline): SGDLS, YYNGEE. CDR3 length: 9 amino acids. The CDR3 sequence is CASGAEQFF. The DNA for the CDR3 is TGTGCAAGCGGGGCTGAGCAGTTCTTC.

This clonotype was counted at least ten times. The chain links TRBV5-4 to TRBJ2-1, with D perhaps being TRBD1 or TRBD2 (7 bases each). This CDR3 has 15 amino acids. V lost 3 bases to trimming and J lost 6 bases, with 16 bases between them. CDR1 is SGHNT, CDR2 YYREEE, per germline (reference sequence). The DNA for the CDR3 is TGTGCCAGCAGCTCGGGACAGTGGACTAGCAATGAGCAGTTCTTC. Translation: CASSSGQWTSNEQFF.

This clonotype was seen at least ten times. The chain links TRBV29-1 to TRBJ2-5, with 9 bases fitting TRBD2. The germline V gene encodes CDR1 SQVTM and CDR2 ANQGSEA. The length of the CDR3 is 15 residues. Trimming took 6 bases from V and 4 from J; bases not matched to a gene: 12. CDR3 sequence: CSVSMVAGVRETQYF. The CDR3 region has the DNA TGCAGCGTGTCCATGGTAGCGGGAGTACGAGAGACCCAGTACTTC.

The chain combines TRBV11-2 with TRBJ2-3; possible D gene TRBD1, 6 bases. The CDR3 spans 16 residues. Germline assignment: CDR1 SGHAT and CDR2 FQNNGV. Trimming stripped 0 bases from V and 4 bases from J, with 14 bases between. The CDR3 spells CASSLDADSTSDTQYF. The CDR3 nucleotides read TGTGCCAGCAGCTTAGACGCGGACAGCACCTCAGATACGCAGTATTTT.